This T cell receptor beta chain was captured in a study of blood T cells in healthy people across ages. Study as a whole: About one barcoded beta molecule per two T cells was the capture yield of template switching.

CDR3 length equals 15 residues. Trimming stripped 2 bases from V and 0 bases from J, with 10 bases between. The germline V gene encodes CDR1 MNHEY and CDR2 SVGAGI. With respect to this clonotype: Its target is not known.

Study-wide findings and caveats: A roughly linear fall in TCR beta diversity per million T cells was seen with increasing age. Observed TCR beta diversity showed a strong correlation with the percentage of naive T cells as measured by flow cytometry. It was not known whether donors were CMV positive (a possible confounder of expanded clonotype changes).

Using a J-beta primer mix together with a sample-barcoded 5' primer, a second PCR was run for roughly 6 to 12 cycles. TCRdb reprocessed the 5' RACE reads with MiXCR, giving one entry per CDR3 protein. The sample includes over a million distinct CDR3 sequences, around 40% seen only once; the top ten take around 4%. Sequenced material: blood. This clonotype originated in a woman aged 18 to 35 in good health. The chain is built from TRBV6-5 and TRBJ1-1; tentative D call: TRBD1 (5 bases). The CDR3 DNA reads as TGTGCCAGCAGTTACGATGACAGCATGAACACTGAAGCTTTCTTT. Translated: CASSYDDSMNTEAFF.